This TCR beta chain was captured in a study of Ad26.COV2.S vaccination and SARS-CoV-2 variants. The overall study: The donor was enrolled in the Ad26.COV2.S arm of the COV1001 trial.

Per germline, CDR1 SGHAT and CDR2 FQNNGV. The CDR3 sequence is 15 residues long. V gave up 5 bases and J gave up 4 bases; unmatched junction bases: 2. Sequenced by immunoSEQ multiplex PCR; TCRdb stores in-frame clones only, minus some. The sample consists of about 440,000 clones, 80% to 95% of them appearing once. Stated treatment: around 19 received Ad26.COV2.S at low or high dose, single or two shots; 5 received placebo; per-sample allocation not given. Collection of the samples took place on day 63 after the first injection of vaccine or placebo. Worth noting for this clone: Its target is unknown.

General study findings and limits: Reports say spike-specific CD8+ and CD4+ T cell responses covered substantial breadth after vaccination. Total T cell responses, in the TCR breadth and depth analyses, may have been underestimated.

The chain employs TRBV11-2 and TRBJ2-1, with TRBD2 matching over 13 bases. The TCR comes from a person between 18 and 60 years old who received the Ad26.COV2.S COVID-19 vaccine or a placebo. Material: peripheral blood, obtained in a trial of Ad26.COV2.S vaccine versus placebo. The chain's CDR3 is CASSGTSGTYNEQFF. The CDR3 DNA follows: TGTGCCAGCAGCGGGACTAGCGGGACTTACAATGAGCAGTTCTTC.